This entry concerns a single TCR beta chain. Its target is not known. At one boundary the junction diverges from the germline segment, which might be a read error. The CDR3 spans 13 residues. The germline V gene encodes CDR1 DFQATT and CDR2 SNEGSKA (reference sequence). The template was RNA from unsorted bulk tissue. More than 3 cm separated this lung sample from the edge of the tumor. This specimen comes from a study of tumor and adjacent non-tumor tissue in lung cancer. Study-level background: Patients comprised some eleven adenocarcinoma, a couple of squamous cell carcinoma and 1 small cell lung cancer. Stage I to III disease affected about nine men and roughly 5 women aged 31 to 76.

TCRbeta libraries were built with three rounds of nested PCR, modified from ARM-PCR. TCRdb reprocessed the multiplex PCR reads via MiXCR and lists one record per CDR3 protein. The data contain some 100,000 distinct CDR3 sequences, more than 55% of them singletons. Study observations and caveats: Compared with tumor, normal lung showed significantly lower TCR diversity. Tumor repertoires had a smaller top 100 clone share than normal lung.

This sequence joins TRBV20-1 and TRBJ1-4, with a tentative D call TRBD1 (6 bases). The source material was distant non-tumor lung tissue. This TCR derives from a man younger than 40 with non-small cell lung cancer. The CDR3 is CSTSAGAGEKLFF. The CDR3, as DNA: TGCAGTACTAGTGCGGGGGCTGGGGAAAAACTGTTTTTT.